A single sample gave rise to the 25 T cell receptor beta chains below, sequenced in a study of blood T cell repertoires in COVID-19. Assay used: immunoSEQ multiplex PCR; TCRdb lists only in-frame clones, some missing. Among roughly 280,000 clones listed, 85% to 90% were seen once. The sample taken for sequencing was PBMCs or T cells enriched from blood (not recorded which). These receptor sequences come from a woman younger than 35 who had recovered from COVID-19.

As regards this clone: Other DNA sequences from this sample encode an identical CDR3 as well. The CDR3 bases are TGTGCCAGCAGGGACAGGGGAAACACCATATATTTT. Translated: CASRDRGNTIYF. The rearrangement uses TRBV2 and TRBJ1-3, with 7 bases that match TRBD1. V was clipped by 6 bases and J by 4 bases; unmatched bases: 0. Germline CDR1 and CDR2: SNHLY and FYNNEI. CDR3 length: 12 amino acids. The full variable domain, rest sourced from reference TRBV2 and TRBJ1-3, is EPEVTQTPSHQVTQMGQEVILRCVPISNHLYFYWYRQILGQKVEFLVSFYNNEISEKSEIFDDQFSVERPDGSNFTLKIRSTKLEDSAMYFCASRDRGNTIYFGEGSWLTVV.

The V call is TRBV18, the J call TRBJ1-6, with TRBD1 identical over 7 bases. Germline-derived CDR1 and CDR2 are KGHSH and LQKENI. V was pared by 6 bases and J by 10 bases, with 6 bases of the junction left unmatched. This CDR3 spans 13 amino acids. The CDR3 DNA reads TGTGCCAGCTCTCCAACAGGGGAATCACCCCTCCACTTT. It is translated as CASSPTGESPLHF. The full variable domain, with the rest looked up from reference TRBV18 and TRBJ1-6, is NAGVMQNPRHLVRRRGQEARLRCSPMKGHSHVYWYRQLPEEGLKFMVYLQKENIIDESGMPKERFSAEFPKEGPSILRIQQVVRGDSAAYFCASSPTGESPLHFGNGTRLTVT.

The chain links TRBV14 to TRBJ1-1; 9 bases match TRBD1. The V gene end was trimmed by 2 bases and the J gene end by 1 base; junction bases not matched to a gene: 2. CDR1 is SGHDN, CDR2 FVKESK, per germline. This CDR3 is built from 15 residues. CDR3 DNA sequence: TGTGCCAGCAGCCAAAGGACAGGGGCGAACACTGAAGCTTTCTTT. Amino acids: CASSQRTGANTEAFF.

This chain uses TRBV27 with TRBJ2-3, with 8 bases fitting TRBD2. Germline V lookup: CDR1 MNHEY, CDR2 SMNVEV (reference sequence). There are 12 residues in the CDR3. Written as DNA, the CDR3 is TGTTCCGCGGGGGGACGCACAGATACGCAGTATTTT. Amino acid sequence: CSAGGRTDTQYF.

This chain connects TRBV7-6 to TRBJ2-7, with unresolved D. V lost 1 base and J lost 4, with 14 bases in between. Per the germline V gene, CDR1 is SGHVS and CDR2 is FNYEAQ. The CDR3 runs 15 residues. This CDR3 is CASSLGVGVAYEQYF. The CDR3 DNA follows: TGTGCCAGCAGCTTAGGGGTCGGAGTGGCTTACGAGCAGTACTTC.

This clone has just one count. The chain has TRBV15 and TRBJ1-5, with TRBD1 matching 7 bases. The V segment lost 0 bases and the J segment 3 bases; nucleotides outside the gene matches: 8. The CDR3 is 17 amino acids. Germline CDR1 is LNHNV and CDR2 is YYDKDF (reference sequence). Here the CDR3 DNA reads TGTGCCACCAGCAGAGACGGGCAGGGGGAGGTCAATCAGCCCCAGCATTTT. Protein sequence: CATSRDGQGEVNQPQHF.

V gene TRBV19 combines with J gene TRBJ2-1, with TRBD2 matching over 8 bases. This CDR3 region has 14 residues. Germline values: CDR1 LNHDA, CDR2 SQIVND (reference sequence). J gave up 5 bases and V 4 bases, and 4 bases lay outside the gene matches. The CDR3 is CASSTQRGNNEQFF. CDR3 nucleotides: TGTGCCAGTAGTACCCAGCGGGGGAACAATGAGCAGTTCTTC.

This clone appeared once. The chain couples TRBV5-1 to TRBJ1-1; 8 bases line up with TRBD1. J gave up 7 bases and V 0 bases, and 14 bases lay outside the gene matches. Germline V gene sequence: CDR1 SGHRS, CDR2 YFSETQ. The length of the CDR3 is 17 residues. In DNA, the CDR3 is TGCGCCAGCAGCTTGGGCCTGATTTATGGGGACAGGAATGAAGCTTTCTTT. Its translation is CASSLGLIYGDRNEAFF. Drawing the rest from reference TRBV5-1 and TRBJ1-1, the complete variable domain is KAGVTQTPRYLIKTRGQQVTLSCSPISGHRSVSWYQQTPGQGLQFLFEYFSETQRNKGNFPGRFSGRQFSNSRSEMNVSTLELGDSALYLCASSLGLIYGDRNEAFFGQGTRLTVV.

The chain joins TRBV6-5 to TRBJ1-2; 7 bases map to TRBD1. The V segment lost 6 bases and the J segment 8 bases; nucleotides outside the gene matches: 3. Looked up from germline, CDR1 is MNHEY and CDR2 is SVGAGI. The CDR3 runs to 11 residues. The CDR3 DNA is TGTGCCAGCAGGGGACAGCGGGGCTACACCTTC. Its protein product is CASRGQRGYTF.

Only a few counts were recorded for this clone. The chain carries TRBV20-1 and TRBJ1-2; perhaps TRBD1 as D (6 bases). The CDR3 consists of 13 residues. Trimming stripped 3 bases from V and 1 base from J, with 9 bases between. The germline V gene has CDR1 DFQATT and CDR2 SNEGSKA (reference sequence). CDR3 DNA sequence: TGCAGTGCTAGTCAGGACAGTAACTATGGCTACACCTTC. Protein product: CSASQDSNYGYTF.

V is TRBV4-1 and J is TRBJ1-6; unclear D gene. The CDR3 totals 14 residues. V lost 3 bases to trimming and J lost 7 bases, with 10 bases between them. Germline V gene lookup returns CDR1 MGHRA and CDR2 YSYEKL. The CDR3 protein is CASSQYGRNSPLHF. DNA of the CDR3: TGCGCCAGCAGCCAGTACGGGAGGAATTCACCCCTCCACTTT.

The J gene is TRBJ1-1, the V gene TRBV12-1. TRBV12-1 is reported as a pseudogene. The length of the CDR3 is 12 residues. As DNA, the CDR3 is TGTGCCAGCAGCTTTGGGTCCGAGGGAGCTTTCTTT. Translation: CASSFGSEGAFF.

The chain carries TRBV19 and TRBJ2-7; 9 positions agree with TRBD2. Trimming took 8 bases from V and 0 from J; bases not matched to a gene: 8. The CDR3 covers 15 residues. In germline, CDR1 is LNHDA, CDR2 SQIVND (reference sequence). Written as DNA, the CDR3 is TGTGCCAGTGGGGCTAGCGGGGTTAGCTCCTACGAGCAGTACTTC. Its translation is CASGASGVSSYEQYF. Together with reference TRBV19 and TRBJ2-7, the CDR3 gives the full variable domain: DGGITQSPKYLFRKEGQNVTLSCEQNLNHDAMYWYRQDPGQGLRLIYYSQIVNDFQKGDIAEGYSVSREKKESFPLTVTSAQKNPTAFYLCASGASGVSSYEQYFGPGTRLTVT.

The genes are TRBV27 and TRBJ2-3, with 9 bases aligning to TRBD2. CDR1 and CDR2 from the germline V gene are MNHEY and SMNVEV (reference sequence). The CDR3 is 14 residues long. V dropped 4 bases and J dropped 5; count of bases not matched to a gene: 4. In DNA form, the CDR3 reads TGTGCCAGCAGTTGGTCTAGCGGGGTAGATACGCAGTATTTT. This translates into CASSWSSGVDTQYF.

In this sample, this clone turned up once. The chain is built from TRBV5-6 and TRBJ2-4, with 8 nucleotides matching TRBD2. Per the germline V gene, CDR1 is SGHDT and CDR2 is YYEEEE. V lost 0 bases, J lost 0 bases, and 2 bases stayed unmatched. The CDR3 sequence is 16 residues long. DNA for the CDR3: TGTGCCAGCAGCTTGGGGGCGGGAGGAGCCAAAAACATTCAGTACTTC. Its protein is CASSLGAGGAKNIQYF.

This sequence joins TRBV28 and TRBJ2-3; D unclear. V was pared by 8 bases and J by 2 bases, with 8 bases between. In germline, CDR1 is MDHEN, CDR2 SYDVKM. The CDR3 covers 12 residues. DNA of the CDR3: TGTGCCAGCTCCTACTACACAGATACGCAGTATTTT. Its protein product is CASSYYTDTQYF.

V and J are TRBV9 and TRBJ2-1, with 7 bases that match TRBD2. The V gene end was trimmed by 1 base and the J gene end by 9 bases; junction bases not matched to a gene: 16. The CDR3 totals 17 residues. Per the germline V gene, CDR1 is SGDLS and CDR2 is YYNGEE. CDR3 in DNA: TGTGCCAGCAGCGTAACCCGATCCTTTGCGGGGGACCCTGAGCAGTTCTTC. Translating gives CASSVTRSFAGDPEQFF.

The chain recombines TRBV11-1 with TRBJ1-1; D remains ambiguous. Per the germline V gene, CDR1 is SGHAT and CDR2 is FQDESV (reference sequence). CDR3 length: 13 residues. V was trimmed by 6 bases and J by 8 bases, leaving 16 bases between them. CDR3 nucleotide sequence: TGTGCCAGCAGGAATCGGGGTAAACCCGAAGCTTTCTTT. It codes for CASRNRGKPEAFF. Drawing the rest from reference TRBV11-1 and TRBJ1-1, the complete variable domain is EAEVAQSPRYKITEKSQAVAFWCDPISGHATLYWYRQILGQGPELLVQFQDESVVDDSQLPKDRFSAERLKGVDSTLKIQPAELGDSAMYLCASRNRGKPEAFFGQGTRLTVV.

The chain uses TRBV6-1 and TRBJ1-3; no firm D call. Germline V gene lookup returns CDR1 MNHNS and CDR2 SASEGT. Trimming pared 0 bases from V and 0 bases from J, leaving 9 bases between. This CDR3 is built from 16 residues. The CDR3 region has the DNA TGTGCCAGCAGTGAAGCCCCCGCGGGCTCTGGAAACACCATATATTTT. Residues: CASSEAPAGSGNTIYF.

The V and J genes are TRBV6-5 and TRBJ1-2, with D uncertain. With 6 bases removed from V and 4 bases from J, the gap between germline ends came to 18 bases. From germline, CDR1 is MNHEY and CDR2 SVGAGI. This CDR3 has 15 residues. This chain's CDR3 is CASSLGEVPLYGYTF. For the CDR3, the DNA is TGTGCCAGCAGCCTCGGGGAGGTTCCTCTCTATGGCTACACCTTC.

The chain combines TRBV11-2 with TRBJ2-5; TRBD1 matches 7 bases. CDR3 length equals 16 residues. CDR1 and CDR2 (germline): SGHAT, FQNNGV. V shed 0 bases and J 5 bases; nucleotides not matched to a gene: 9. Here the CDR3 DNA reads TGTGCCAGCAGCTTAGAGTCGGCCAGGGGGATGGAGACCCAGTACTTC. Its protein product is CASSLESARGMETQYF.

This sequence joins TRBV5-4 and TRBJ1-2; weak D call: TRBD1 (5 bases). Germline lookup yields CDR1 SGHNT and CDR2 YYREEE (reference sequence). The CDR3 has 14 amino acids. Trimming shortened V by 4 bases and J by 0 bases, and 10 bases separated the two germline ends. The CDR3, as DNA: TGTGCCAGCAGCCAAGACAGAGCTAACTATGGCTACACCTTC. The encoded protein is CASSQDRANYGYTF. The entire variable domain, with the rest obtained from reference TRBV5-4 and TRBJ1-2, is as follows: ETGVTQSPTHLIKTRGQQVTLRCSSQSGHNTVSWYQQALGQGPQFIFQYYREEENGRGNFPPRFSGLQFPNYSSELNVNALELDDSALYLCASSQDRANYGYTFGSGTRLTVV.

The J gene is TRBJ1-2, the V gene TRBV14, with 9 bases aligning to TRBD1. Germline CDR1 SGHDN, CDR2 FVKESK. The CDR3 extends over 16 amino acids. V lost 4 bases, J lost 0 bases, and 6 bases stayed unmatched. The CDR3 loop reads CASSRQGGLSNYGYTF. CDR3 nucleotide sequence: TGTGCCAGCAGCCGACAGGGGGGATTATCTAACTATGGCTACACCTTC.

The chain recombines TRBV7-8 with TRBJ1-1; D gene unclear. V was cut by 8 bases and J by 1 base, with 14 bases left in between. Germline values: CDR1 SGHVS, CDR2 FQNEAQ. The CDR3 length is 14 residues. The CDR3 is CASGTFLGNTEAFF. Here the CDR3 DNA reads TGTGCCAGCGGTACTTTCCTAGGGAACACTGAAGCTTTCTTT.

This rearrangement joins TRBV12-3 or TRBV12-4 to TRBJ1-1; D may be TRBD1 (5 bases). V lost 3 bases and J 5 bases, leaving 10 bases between the germline ends. The CDR3 has 13 residues. DNA for the CDR3: TGTGCCAGCAGTTTCGGGGGTCGAACTGAAGCTTTCTTT. The encoded protein is CASSFGGRTEAFF.